This T cell receptor (beta chain) emerged from a study of blood T cell repertoires in COVID-19. Study overall: In each case, the material was cDNA or gDNA derived from T cells, B-cell-depleted T cells, or PBMCs.

Original processing methods: For nucleated cells, counts were estimated from reference gene primer amplification. Measured with immunoSEQ multiplex PCR; TCRdb has only the in-frame clones, and not every one. V and J calls and clone size follow that table, whereas D and trimming were derived from the DNA. The table lists roughly 120,000 clones, 85% of them singletons, with more than 3% in the top ten. The CDR3 spans 14 residues. Germline CDR1 reads MGHRA; CDR2 reads YSYEKL. V lost 0 bases, J lost 2 bases, and 7 bases lay in between. The sequence derives from a man aged 40-49 years with acute or convalescent COVID-19. Sequenced material: peripheral blood. J is TRBJ1-2 and V is TRBV4-1; no clear D gene. In nucleotides, the CDR3 is TGCGCCAGCAGCCAAGAATACACCAACTATGGCTACACCTTC. The encoded protein is CASSQEYTNYGYTF.